Below are 30 T cell receptor beta chains sequenced from a single sample in a study of blood T cell repertoires in COVID-19. TCRdb's table, derived via immunoSEQ multiplex PCR, lists solely in-frame clones and lacks some. The data show 300,000 or so clones, approximately 80% seen once. Sample: peripheral blood. The receptors derive from a woman aged 45-60 years with active or convalescent COVID-19.

J is TRBJ1-5 and V is TRBV10-2, with a possible D match to TRBD1 (5 bases). V gave up 3 bases and J gave up 7 bases, with 13 bases separating them. This CDR3 has 14 amino acids. Germline CDR1 reads WSHSY; CDR2 reads SAAADI. The CDR3 spells CASSEGAPWQPQHF. CDR3 bases: TGCGCCAGCAGTGAAGGGGCGCCTTGGCAGCCCCAGCATTTT.

This clone was counted once. The gene calls are TRBV28 and TRBJ1-1; no clear D. The germline CDR1 and CDR2 sequences are MDHEN and SYDVKM. Deletions cut 5 bases from V and 4 bases from J, with 14 bases between. There are 14 residues in the CDR3. CDR3 coding DNA: TGTGCCAGCAGTCTTAGAGGCGGAGGCACTGAAGCTTTCTTT. The encoded protein is CASSLRGGGTEAFF.

The chain uses TRBV30 and TRBJ2-3; 7 positions match TRBD2. The CDR3 runs 14 residues. In germline, CDR1 is GTSNPN, CDR2 SVGIG (reference sequence). Trimming cost V 4 bases and J 11 bases; bases outside gene matches: 15. This CDR3 is CAWNIGGSIIGQYF. The CDR3 DNA sequence: TGTGCCTGGAATATCGGCGGGAGTATAATAGGGCAGTATTTT. The whole variable domain, filled in from reference TRBV30 and TRBJ2-3, reads SQTIHQWPATLVQPVGSPLSLECTVEGTSNPNLYWYRQAAGRGLQLLFYSVGIGQISSEVPQNLSASRPQDRQFILSSKKLLLSDSGFYLCAWNIGGSIIGQYFGPGTRLTVL.

This chain uses TRBV3-1 (or the pseudogene TRBV3-2) with TRBJ1-6; 8 nucleotides line up with TRBD1. J lost 5 bases, V lost 0 bases, and 6 bases had no gene match. Germline-derived CDR1 and CDR2 are LGHDT and YNNKEL (reference sequence). The CDR3 is made up of 17 amino acids. For the CDR3, the DNA is TGTGCCAGCAGCCAAGAACCCAGGGGGCGCGATAATTCACCCCTCCACTTT. Its translation: CASSQEPRGRDNSPLHF.

The chain links TRBV29-1 to TRBJ1-1; D is perhaps TRBD1 (5 bases). Germline lookup yields CDR1 SQVTM and CDR2 ANQGSEA. With 0 bases removed from V and 7 bases from J, the gap between germline ends came to 15 bases. This CDR3 spans 14 amino acids. CDR3 bases: TGCAGCGTTGAAGAGATATTAGGGGTCGGTGAAGCTTTCTTT. Translating it yields CSVEEILGVGEAFF.

This rearrangement joins TRBV7-9 to TRBJ2-3, with 9 bases identical to TRBD2. The CDR3 is 16 amino acids. The ends lost 5 bases at V and 2 bases at J; junction bases unmatched: 8. CDR1 is SEHNR, CDR2 FQNEAQ, per germline (reference sequence). The CDR3 reads CASSPSGTSHTDTQYF. In DNA, the CDR3 is TGTGCCAGCAGCCCCTCCGGGACTAGCCACACAGATACGCAGTATTTT.

The chain combines TRBV6-6 with TRBJ1-3; no clear D gene. Germline values: CDR1 MNHNY, CDR2 SVGAGI (reference sequence). The CDR3 contains 13 residues. Trimming removed 7 bases at V and 4 bases at J, with 11 bases between. CDR3: CASISGGGNTIYF. The CDR3 coding sequence is TGTGCCAGCATCTCGGGCGGGGGAAACACCATATATTTT.

This chain connects TRBV19 to TRBJ1-2; 8 positions agree with TRBD1. The CDR3 contains 15 residues. CDR1 is LNHDA, CDR2 SQIVND, per germline (reference sequence). The V segment lost 5 bases and the J segment 2 bases; nucleotides outside the gene matches: 7. CDR3: CASSSDGQGNYGYTF. In DNA form, the CDR3 reads TGTGCCAGTAGTTCCGATGGACAGGGCAACTATGGCTACACCTTC.

V gene TRBV5-1 combines with J gene TRBJ1-2; 7 bases agree with TRBD1. Trimming removed 4 bases from V and 7 bases from J; junction bases left unmatched: 7. Germline CDR1 and CDR2: SGHRS and YFSETQ. The CDR3 has 13 residues. CDR3 coding DNA: TGCGCCAGCAGCCGTTTATCAGGGGGTGGCTACACCTTC. Its translation is CASSRLSGGGYTF.

The CDR3 region has the DNA TGTGCCAGCAGCCAAGGACAGGGTACTAACACCGGGGAGCTGTTTTTT. Protein sequence: CASSQGQGTNTGELFF. J is TRBJ2-2 and V is TRBV3-1 (or the pseudogene TRBV3-2); 7 nucleotides line up with TRBD1. The junction had 4 bases not matched to a gene; V was cut back by 1 base and J by 2 bases. Germline lookup yields CDR1 LGHDT and CDR2 YNNKEL (reference sequence). The CDR3 has 16 residues.

The rearrangement links TRBV7-2 to TRBJ1-2; 10 bases fit TRBD1. V shed 5 bases and J 0 bases; nucleotides not matched to a gene: 6. Per germline, CDR1 SGHTA and CDR2 FQGNSA. CDR3 size: 16 residues. CDR3 region: CASSRQGAPANYGYTF. For the CDR3, the DNA is TGTGCCAGCAGCAGACAGGGGGCACCCGCTAACTATGGCTACACCTTC.

This clone has only a few counts. The CDR3 region has the DNA TGTGCCAGTAGTCTGGGGAGGAATCAGCCCCAGCATTTT. Translated, it gives CASSLGRNQPQHF. The chain joins TRBV19 to TRBJ1-5; D gene unclear. The CDR3 covers 13 residues. The V gene's germline CDR1 is LNHDA and CDR2 SQIVND (reference sequence). V lost 5 bases and J 4 bases, leaving 9 bases between the germline ends.

This sequence joins TRBV9 and TRBJ1-6; a weak D match, TRBD1 (5 bases). With 2 bases removed from V and 6 bases from J, the gap between germline ends came to 6 bases. The CDR3 is made up of 13 amino acids. The germline V gene encodes CDR1 SGDLS and CDR2 YYNGEE. This chain's CDR3 is CASSVGGNSPLHF. The CDR3 DNA follows: TGTGCCAGCAGCGTGGGGGGTAATTCACCCCTCCACTTT.

The chain recombines TRBV19 with TRBJ1-3, with D possibly TRBD1 on 5 matching bases. The CDR3 length is 17 residues. The germline V and J ends were trimmed by 7 bases and 1 base, with 20 bases remaining between them. Looked up from germline, CDR1 is LNHDA and CDR2 is SQIVND (reference sequence). The CDR3, as DNA: TGTGCCAGTACCCCCCCAGGGTCTATCGGGTCTGGAAACACCATATATTTT. This encodes CASTPPGSIGSGNTIYF.

This clone was seen once. This rearrangement joins TRBV27 to TRBJ1-4, with a possible D match to TRBD1 (5 bases). Trimming pared 3 bases from V and 5 bases from J, leaving 13 bases between. Germline V gene sequence: CDR1 MNHEY, CDR2 SMNVEV (reference sequence). The CDR3 has 15 amino acids. CDR3: CASSFMGLQNEKLFF. In DNA form, the CDR3 reads TGTGCCAGCAGTTTTATGGGACTGCAAAATGAAAAACTGTTTTTT.

The V and J genes are TRBV5-6 and TRBJ2-7, with TRBD1 matching 9 bases. The CDR3 is made up of 14 amino acids. The germline gives CDR1 SGHDT, CDR2 YYEEEE. V shed 7 bases and J 4 bases; nucleotides not matched to a gene: 9. CDR3 sequence reads: CASFGTGRSYEQYF. As DNA, the CDR3 is TGTGCCAGCTTCGGGACAGGGAGGAGTTACGAGCAGTACTTC.

The chain is built from TRBV6-5 and TRBJ1-5; tentative D call: TRBD1 (5 bases). Trimming cost V 4 bases and J 4 bases, with 5 bases left between them. Germline values: CDR1 MNHEY, CDR2 SVGAGI. This CDR3 contains 12 residues. CDR3 in amino acids: CASSSGNQPQHF. In nucleotides, the CDR3 is TGTGCCAGCAGTTCAGGGAATCAGCCCCAGCATTTT.

The chain combines TRBV4-1 with TRBJ2-2, with 8 bases aligning to TRBD2. CDR1 and CDR2 (germline): MGHRA, YSYEKL. This CDR3 spans 17 amino acids. V was clipped by 2 bases and J by 4 bases; unmatched bases: 9. CDR3 DNA sequence: TGCGCCAGCAGCCAATATACGGGGGCGGGAGGCACCGGGGAGCTGTTTTTT. Encoded protein: CASSQYTGAGGTGELFF.

This chain links TRBV19 with TRBJ2-2, with a tentative D call TRBD2 (6 bases). Germline CDR1 LNHDA, CDR2 SQIVND (reference sequence). The V gene lost 3 bases and the J gene lost 6 bases, with 11 bases spanning the gap. The CDR3 loop spans 14 amino acids. CDR3 loop: CASSIGGRAGELFF. CDR3 in DNA: TGTGCCAGTAGTATCGGGGGTCGGGCCGGGGAGCTGTTTTTT.

This chain links TRBV5-1 with TRBJ1-2; maybe TRBD1 (6 bases). This CDR3 contains 13 residues. V lost 2 bases and J 13 bases, leaving 18 bases between the germline ends. CDR1 and CDR2 from the germline V gene are SGHRS and YFSETQ. The CDR3, as DNA: TGCGCCAGCAGCTTTGAAAATCAGGGGCTTACCACCTTC. This encodes CASSFENQGLTTF.

V is TRBV18 and J is TRBJ2-3; D is uncertain. CDR1 is KGHSH, CDR2 LQKENI, per germline. The CDR3 sequence is 13 residues long. Trimming shortened V by 4 bases and J by 2 bases, and 7 bases separated the two germline ends. In nucleotides, the CDR3 is TGTGCCAGCTCACGACTCAACACAGATACGCAGTATTTT. It codes for CASSRLNTDTQYF.

V is TRBV15 and J is TRBJ2-5; no reliable D call. V lost 3 bases, J lost 5 bases, and 16 bases lay in between. This CDR3 has 15 amino acids. Germline lookup yields CDR1 LNHNV and CDR2 YYDKDF (reference sequence). CDR3 nucleotide sequence: TGTGCCACCAGCAGTCGCGGAGATGGTTGGGAGACCCAGTACTTC. It encodes CATSSRGDGWETQYF.

CDR3 nucleotides: TGTGCCAGCAGTTATGGCGGGAGGACCCCTTTCGGGCAGTTCTTC. Protein: CASSYGGRTPFGQFF. V gene TRBV6-5 combines with J gene TRBJ2-1, with 8 bases matching TRBD2. Germline CDR1 MNHEY, CDR2 SVGAGI. J lost 12 bases, V lost 3 bases, and 13 bases had no gene match. This CDR3 has 15 residues.

The genes are TRBV11-2 and TRBJ2-3, with 13 bases identical to TRBD2. Losses at the gene ends were 4 bases for V and 3 bases for J; bases not matched to a gene: 4. The CDR3 totals 16 residues. Looked up from germline, CDR1 is SGHAT and CDR2 is FQNNGV. The CDR3 DNA reads TGTGCCAGCAGCTCCCCGACTAGCGGGAGGACAGATACGCAGTATTTT. Amino acids: CASSSPTSGRTDTQYF. The full variable domain, completed using reference TRBV11-2 and TRBJ2-3, is EAGVAQSPRYKIIEKRQSVAFWCNPISGHATLYWYQQILGQGPKLLIQFQNNGVVDDSQLPKDRFSAERLKGVDSTLKIQPAKLEDSAVYLCASSSPTSGRTDTQYFGPGTRLTVL.

The sample holds one count of this clone. The chain uses TRBV5-1 and TRBJ1-2; 9 bases align to TRBD1. Losses at the gene ends were 4 bases for V and 7 bases for J; bases not matched to a gene: 5. In germline, CDR1 is SGHRS, CDR2 YFSETQ. CDR3 length: 13 amino acids. The CDR3 DNA follows: TGCGCCAGCAGCAGGACAGGGGACGGTGGCTACACCTTC. This translates into CASSRTGDGGYTF.

This rearrangement joins TRBV5-1 to TRBJ2-3; D assignment may be TRBD1 or TRBD2 (6 bases each). The CDR3 has 14 residues. V gave up 4 bases and J gave up 4 bases, with 13 bases separating them. Germline V CDR1 and CDR2: SGHRS, YFSETQ. The CDR3: CASSVEGVADTQYF. The CDR3 DNA is TGCGCCAGCAGCGTGGAGGGGGTGGCAGATACGCAGTATTTT. The full variable domain, in which reference TRBV5-1 and TRBJ2-3 provide the parts outside the CDR3, is KAGVTQTPRYLIKTRGQQVTLSCSPISGHRSVSWYQQTPGQGLQFLFEYFSETQRNKGNFPGRFSGRQFSNSRSEMNVSTLELGDSALYLCASSVEGVADTQYFGPGTRLTVL.

The chain combines TRBV5-4 with TRBJ1-1; possible D gene TRBD1, 5 bases. Germline V gene data show CDR1 as SGHNT and CDR2 as YYREEE (reference sequence). The CDR3 totals 14 residues. Between the trimmed V and J ends, which lost 0 bases and 5 bases, there was a span of 11 bases. CDR3 in amino acids: CASSLATGVTEAFF. The CDR3 nucleotides are TGTGCCAGCAGCTTGGCCACAGGAGTGACTGAAGCTTTCTTT. The full variable domain, rest sourced from reference TRBV5-4 and TRBJ1-1, is ETGVTQSPTHLIKTRGQQVTLRCSSQSGHNTVSWYQQALGQGPQFIFQYYREEENGRGNFPPRFSGLQFPNYSSELNVNALELDDSALYLCASSLATGVTEAFFGQGTRLTVV.

J is TRBJ1-3 and V is TRBV7-9; D remains ambiguous. The CDR3 length is 14 residues. V lost 2 bases and J lost 0, with 5 bases in between. The germline gives CDR1 SEHNR, CDR2 FQNEAQ (reference sequence). CDR3 in amino acids: CASSLTSSGNTIYF. Here the CDR3 DNA reads TGTGCCAGCAGCTTAACGAGCTCTGGAAACACCATATATTTT. The full variable domain, its missing parts supplied by reference TRBV7-9 and TRBJ1-3, is DTGVSQNPRHKITKRGQNVTFRCDPISEHNRLYWYRQTLGQGPEFLTYFQNEAQLEKSRLLSDRFSAERPKGSFSTLEIQRTEQGDSAMYLCASSLTSSGNTIYFGEGSWLTVV.

The rearrangement links TRBV7-6 to TRBJ2-2; tentative D call: TRBD2 (6 bases). The CDR3 totals 19 residues. Germline-derived CDR1 and CDR2 are SGHVS and FNYEAQ. The V gene lost 4 bases and the J gene lost 1 base, with 22 bases spanning the gap. CDR3 sequence (DNA): TGTGCCAGCAGCTCCCAGAAGCGGGTTGGACATTTGAACACCGGGGAGCTGTTTTTT. Translation: CASSSQKRVGHLNTGELFF.

The rearrangement joins TRBV6-2 or TRBV6-3 to TRBJ1-1; 7 nucleotides agree with TRBD1. Trimming at V came to 5 bases and at J to 1 base, leaving 7 bases not matched to a gene. This CDR3 spans 15 amino acids. CDR1 and CDR2 from the germline V gene are MNHEY and SVGEGT. Here the CDR3 DNA reads TGTGCCAGCAGTCTCTGGGGGACAGCGAACACTGAAGCTTTCTTT. Translation: CASSLWGTANTEAFF.